Listed below are T cell receptor beta chains from one sample, sequenced in a study of PD-L1 blockade in urothelial cancer. Assay used: immunoSEQ multiplex PCR; TCRdb lists only in-frame clones, some missing. The sample shows tens of thousands of clones, about 80% of them seen only once. Sequencing was performed on PBMCs, taken around atezolizumab (anti-PD-L1) treatment. The receptors originated from a man in his sixties or seventies with urothelial cancer. The CDR3 runs from the conserved cysteine through the conserved F or W. The order of the fields is J gene, D gene, V gene, clone size, CDR3 DNA, CDR3 protein. The D gene is left open where the match is weak. The size of a clone is reported for some rows only, either as once, few or many, or as a class for expanded clones.

>TRBJ1-2|NA|TRBV4-2|NA
TGTGCCAGCAGCCAAGAGGTTTCCGGGACACAATATGGCTACACCTTC
CASSQEVSGTQYGYTF
>TRBJ2-1|NA|TRBV27|NA
TGTGCCAGCAGTTCCTGGCCGGGCGGGGAGCAGTTCTTC
CASSSWPGGEQFF
>TRBJ1-2|NA|TRBV13|NA
TGTGCCAGCAGCTTCGTTGGGAGCTATGGCTACACCTTC
CASSFVGSYGYTF
>TRBJ2-6|TRBD1|TRBV5-1|once
TGCGCCAGCAGCTTCCAGGGGGCAAGTGGGGCCAACGTCCTGACTTTC
CASSFQGASGANVLTF
>TRBJ2-3|TRBD2|TRBV6-5|NA
TGTGCCAGCAGTTCCTCGGGACTACAGTATTTT
CASSSSGLQYF
>TRBJ2-3|TRBD2|TRBV11-2|NA
TGTGCCAGTCGGAGCGGGAGTCTCCGATCAGATACGCAGTATTTT
CASRSGSLRSDTQYF
>TRBJ2-1|NA|TRBV18|NA
TGTGCCAGCTCACCCCGGGAACCCAGCAATGAGCAGTTCTTC
CASSPREPSNEQFF
>TRBJ1-2|NA|TRBV2|NA
TGTGCCAGCAGCCCCTTCCTGGGGGGGGCGGTTTCCTACACCTTC
CASSPFLGGAVSYTF
>TRBJ1-3|NA|TRBV7-8|NA
TGTGCCAGCAGCTTAGGGGGACTCCCAGACTCTGGAAACACCATATATTTT
CASSLGGLPDSGNTIYF
>TRBJ2-3|TRBD1|TRBV7-3|NA
TGTGCCAGCAGCCGACAGGGGGCAGGAGATACGCAGTATTTT
CASSRQGAGDTQYF
>TRBJ2-7|NA|TRBV12-5|NA
TGTGCTAGTGGTTTGGTACCCGGGATCGAGCAGTACTTC
CASGLVPGIEQYF
>TRBJ1-1|NA|TRBV18|NA
TGTGCCAGCTCGCAGCAGGGTTCTGAAGCTTTCTTT
CASSQQGSEAFF
>TRBJ2-7|TRBD2|TRBV6-6|NA
TGTGCCAGCAGCACTAGCGGAGACTACGAGCAGTACTTC
CASSTSGDYEQYF
>TRBJ1-2|NA|TRBV9|NA
TGTGCCAGCAGCGTAGGAGTTACTTATAACTATGGCTACACCTTC
CASSVGVTYNYGYTF
>TRBJ2-3|TRBD1|TRBV4-2|NA
TGTGCCAGCAGCCAACCGGGACAGGGCCCAGATACGCAGTATTTT
CASSQPGQGPDTQYF
>TRBJ2-7|TRBD2|TRBV27|NA
TGTGCCAGCAGTTTGACTAGCGGGTACGAGCAGTACTTC
CASSLTSGYEQYF
>TRBJ2-6|TRBD1|TRBV27|NA
TGTGCCAGCAGAAGGACAGGGGGCGTCTCTGGGGCCAACGTCCTGACTTTC
CASRRTGGVSGANVLTF
>TRBJ2-7|TRBD1|TRBV5-5|NA
TGTGCCAGCAGCCCACGACAGGGGTTAACGTACGAGCAGTACTTC
CASSPRQGLTYEQYF
>TRBJ2-7|NA|TRBV27|NA
TGTGCCAGCAGTTTAGCGGGGGCCACCTACGAGCAGTACTTC
CASSLAGATYEQYF
>TRBJ2-5|NA|TRBV9|NA
TGTGCCAGCAGCGTAGTAAATGGGGAGCAAGAGACCCAGTACTTC
CASSVVNGEQETQYF
>TRBJ2-3|TRBD2|TRBV5-6|NA
TGTGCCAGCAGCTTGTTGGCTAGCGGGAGGTTGACAGATACGCAGTATTTT
CASSLLASGRLTDTQYF
>TRBJ1-2|NA|TRBV7-9|NA
TGTGCCAGCAGCTTAGCGGGCAGAGGGGGTTTCGGCTACACCTTC
CASSLAGRGGFGYTF
>TRBJ1-6|NA|TRBV27|NA
TGTGCCAGCAGTTTCGGTGCTCGGAATTCACCCCTCCACTTT
CASSFGARNSPLHF
>TRBJ1-5|TRBD1|TRBV2|NA
TGTGCCTGGGCGGCCTCAGGGGGCGAAAATCAGCCCCAGCATTTT
CAWAASGGENQPQHF
>TRBJ1-2|TRBD1|TRBV5-4|NA
TGTGCCAGCAGCTTGAATCAGGGGGCGCGATGGAACTATGGCTACACCTTC
CASSLNQGARWNYGYTF
>TRBJ2-7|TRBD2|TRBV5-1|few
TGCGCCAGCAGCTTACTAGCGGGGGGGCTGGTCTACGAGCAGTACTTC
CASSLLAGGLVYEQYF
>TRBJ2-1|NA|TRBV7-9|NA
TGTGCCAGCAGCTTAGGGCAGGCCCTCTACAATGAGCAGTTCTTC
CASSLGQALYNEQFF
>TRBJ2-4|NA|TRBV2|few
TGTGCCAGCAGTGAACCAGAAAGTCTAGCCAAAAACATTCAGTACTTC
CASSEPESLAKNIQYF
>TRBJ1-2|NA|TRBV27|NA
TGTGCCAGCAGCTCTAATGGGGCGAGGGGCTACACCTTC
CASSSNGARGYTF